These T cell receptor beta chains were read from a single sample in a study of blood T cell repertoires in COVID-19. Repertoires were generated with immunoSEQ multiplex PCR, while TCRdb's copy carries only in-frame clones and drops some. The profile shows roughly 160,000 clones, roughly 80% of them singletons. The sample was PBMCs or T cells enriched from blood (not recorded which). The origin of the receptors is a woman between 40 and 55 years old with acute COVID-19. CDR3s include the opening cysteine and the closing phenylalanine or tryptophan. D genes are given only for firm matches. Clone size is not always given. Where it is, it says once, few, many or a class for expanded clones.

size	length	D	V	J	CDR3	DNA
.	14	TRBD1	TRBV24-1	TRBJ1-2	CATSDSRQGYGYTF	TGTGCCACCAGTGATTCCCGACAGGGCTATGGCTACACCTTC
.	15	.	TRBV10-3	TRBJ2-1	CAISRTGEPYNEQFF	TGTGCCATCAGTCGAACAGGAGAACCCTACAATGAGCAGTTCTTC
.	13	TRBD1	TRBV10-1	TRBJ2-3	CASSESRQGTQYF	TGCGCCAGCAGTGAGTCGAGACAGGGTACGCAGTATTTT
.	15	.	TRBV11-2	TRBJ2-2	CASSSSRGNTGELFF	TGTGCCAGCAGCTCCTCCCGGGGTAACACCGGGGAGCTGTTTTTT
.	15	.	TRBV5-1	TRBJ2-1	CASSLGDKGHNEQFF	TGCGCCAGCAGCTTGGGGGATAAGGGGCACAATGAGCAGTTCTTC
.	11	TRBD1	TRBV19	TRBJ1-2	CATRGLTGYTF	TGTGCCACGAGGGGGCTCACTGGCTACACCTTC
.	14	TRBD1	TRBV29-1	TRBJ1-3	CSVGQGGTGNTIYF	TGCAGCGTTGGACAGGGTGGTACTGGAAACACCATATATTTT
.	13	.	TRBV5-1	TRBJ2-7	CASSSVLGYEQYF	TGCGCCAGCAGCTCTGTACTAGGGTACGAGCAGTACTTC
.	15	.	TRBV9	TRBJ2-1	CASSVTSSNYNEQFF	TGTGCCAGCAGCGTAACTAGCTCCAACTACAATGAGCAGTTCTTC
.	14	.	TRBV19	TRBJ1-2	CASSISDSPFGYTF	TGTGCCAGTAGTATATCGGACAGTCCTTTCGGCTACACCTTC
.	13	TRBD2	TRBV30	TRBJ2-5	CAWNLAAGETQYF	TGTGCCTGGAATCTAGCGGCCGGGGAGACCCAGTACTTC
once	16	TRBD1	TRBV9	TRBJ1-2	CASSLDTGAGGYGYTF	TGTGCCAGCAGCCTCGATACAGGGGCTGGGGGCTATGGCTACACCTTC
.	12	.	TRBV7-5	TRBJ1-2	CARPDRFYGYTF	TGTGCCAGACCGGACAGGTTCTATGGCTACACCTTC
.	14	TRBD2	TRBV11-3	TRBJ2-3	CARRAGRRTDTQYF	TGTGCCAGGAGAGCGGGACGTCGTACAGATACGCAGTATTTT
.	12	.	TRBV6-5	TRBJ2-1	CASGTILNEQFF	TGTGCCAGCGGGACAATCCTAAATGAGCAGTTCTTC
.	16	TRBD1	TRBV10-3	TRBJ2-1	CAISVAQGEGDHEQFF	TGTGCCATCAGTGTAGCACAGGGGGAAGGGGATCATGAGCAGTTCTTC
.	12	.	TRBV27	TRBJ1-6	CASSLLNSPLHF	TGTGCCAGCAGTCTCCTCAATTCACCCCTCCACTTT
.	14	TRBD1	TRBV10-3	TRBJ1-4	CAISGGQGGEKLFF	TGTGCCATCAGCGGTGGACAGGGCGGTGAAAAACTGTTTTTT
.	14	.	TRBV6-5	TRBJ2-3	CASKDTLSIDTQYF	TGTGCCAGCAAGGACACCCTGAGCATAGATACGCAGTATTTT
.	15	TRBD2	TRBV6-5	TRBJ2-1	CASSPLAAPNNEQFF	TGTGCCAGCAGTCCCCTAGCGGCACCCAACAATGAGCAGTTCTTC
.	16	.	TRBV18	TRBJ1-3	CASSPNGSVPGNTIYF	TGTGCCAGCTCACCAAACGGGTCGGTACCGGGAAACACCATATATTTT
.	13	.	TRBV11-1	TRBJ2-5	CASRLPGGETQYF	TGTGCCAGCCGGTTACCCGGCGGAGAGACCCAGTACTTC
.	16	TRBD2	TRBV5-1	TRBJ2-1	CASSLVSGLAVNEQFF	TGCGCCAGCAGCTTGGTTAGCGGACTAGCGGTCAATGAGCAGTTCTTC
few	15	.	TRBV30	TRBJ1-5	CAWSGGGFGNQPQHF	TGTGCCTGGAGTGGGGGGGGGTTTGGCAATCAGCCCCAGCATTTT